The subject of this entry is one T cell receptor beta chain. No antigen is known for it. Looked up from germline, CDR1 is SGHDT and CDR2 is YYEEEE. The V end lost 1 base, the J end lost 9 bases, and 20 bases lay between the germline ends. This CDR3 region has 16 residues. The data are from a study of T-cell reconstitution after alpha-beta-depleted transplantation in children. Study-level findings and limits: Some patients owed their high day-60 TCRbeta diversity to surviving recipient T cells and thymic progenitors. The main origin of T-cell counts and diversity one year after transplant was newly produced T cells.

TCRbeta library construction was performed incorporating unique molecular identifiers. In TCRdb, the PCR reads were re-called with MiXCR into one record per CDR3 protein. The profile covers 250,000 to 400,000 distinct CDR3 sequences, with more than 20% appearing a single time and 11% taken by the ten largest. The chain joins TRBV5-6 to TRBJ1-3; no clear D. The source material was PBMCs, mostly from graft donor cells, sampled 180 days after TCRalphabeta/CD19-depleted stem cell transplant. The receptor was isolated from a male patient younger than 18 who had a stem cell transplant for acute lymphoblastic leukemia, so the T cells may come from the graft donor. CDR3 in DNA: TGTGCCAGCAGCTTGTGGTATGTCCCAACGTCCGGCACCATATATTTT. Protein: CASSLWYVPTSGTIYF.